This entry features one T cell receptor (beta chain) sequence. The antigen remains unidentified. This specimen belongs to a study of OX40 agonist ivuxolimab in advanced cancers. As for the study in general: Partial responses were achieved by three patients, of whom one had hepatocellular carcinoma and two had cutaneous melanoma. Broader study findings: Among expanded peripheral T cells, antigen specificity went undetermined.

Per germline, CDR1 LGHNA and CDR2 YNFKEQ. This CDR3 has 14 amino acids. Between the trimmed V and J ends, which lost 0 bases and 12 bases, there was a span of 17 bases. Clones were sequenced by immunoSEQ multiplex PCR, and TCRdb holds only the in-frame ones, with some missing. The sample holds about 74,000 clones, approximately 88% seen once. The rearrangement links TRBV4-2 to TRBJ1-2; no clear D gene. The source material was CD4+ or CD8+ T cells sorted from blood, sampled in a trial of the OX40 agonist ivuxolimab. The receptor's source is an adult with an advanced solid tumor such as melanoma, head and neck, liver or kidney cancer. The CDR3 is CASSQDRAGDSNTF. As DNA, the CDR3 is TGTGCCAGCAGCCAAGATCGAGCGGGCGATTCGAACACCTTC.